Presented here are 19 T cell receptor beta chains from one specimen sequenced in a study of CD4+ T cells in melanoma (dated by TCRdb to between 2021 and 2022). The library was prepared using the immunoSEQ multiplex PCR assay. Not all clones reach the TCRdb copy of this immuneACCESS table, which keeps in-frame sequences only. Checked studies attribute under half of the gap to unresolved V genes and leave the rest unexplained. Within this sample are some 110,000 clones, with around 93% of them counted one time only. The ten largest clones capture about 3.3% of the sample. Material: peripheral blood. The receptors were gathered from a human donor with melanoma.

This clone was seen a single time. The CDR3 protein is CASSLQGGNEQFF. CDR3 nucleotides: TGTGCCAGCAGCTTGCAGGGGGGAAATGAGCAGTTCTTC. The chain combines TRBV5-4 with TRBJ2-1, with D tentatively TRBD1 (7 bases). There are 13 residues in the CDR3. V lost 1 base, J lost 7 bases, and 9 bases lay in between. In germline, CDR1 is SGHNT, CDR2 YYREEE (reference sequence).

The V call is TRBV18, the J call TRBJ1-4; D gene ambiguous. The CDR3 is 13 amino acids. V lost 2 bases and J lost 11, with 12 bases in between. The germline V gene encodes CDR1 KGHSH and CDR2 LQKENI. CDR3 in amino acids: CASSPVVPQKLFF. Here the CDR3 DNA reads TGTGCCAGCTCACCAGTCGTACCACAGAAACTGTTTTTT. Full variable domain (remainder filled in from reference TRBV18 and TRBJ1-4): NAGVMQNPRHLVRRRGQEARLRCSPMKGHSHVYWYRQLPEEGLKFMVYLQKENIIDESGMPKERFSAEFPKEGPSILRIQQVVRGDSAAYFCASSPVVPQKLFFGSGTQLSVL.

V and J are TRBV9 and TRBJ1-1; no definite D call. The germline CDR1 and CDR2 sequences are SGDLS and YYNGEE. V was pared by 2 bases and J by 1 base, with 9 bases between. The CDR3 sequence is 14 residues long. CDR3 loop: CASSVYVGNTEAFF. CDR3 sequence (DNA): TGTGCCAGCAGCGTGTATGTTGGGAACACTGAAGCTTTCTTT. The variable domain in full, completed from reference TRBV9 and TRBJ1-1, reads DSGVTQTPKHLITATGQRVTLRCSPRSGDLSVYWYQQSLDQGLQFLIQYYNGEERAKGNILERFSAQQFPDLHSELNLSSLELGDSALYFCASSVYVGNTEAFFGQGTRLTVV.

The table lists this clone with a count of one. The chain uses TRBV10-3 and TRBJ2-7, with D tentatively TRBD2 (6 bases). V was clipped by 10 bases and J by 7 bases, with 20 bases between them. CDR1 and CDR2 from the germline V gene are ENHRY and SYGVKD. The CDR3 totals 13 residues. The CDR3 is CATAGTQGGEQYF. CDR3 sequence (DNA): TGTGCCACCGCCGGGACTCAAGGCGGGGAGCAGTACTTC.

This clone came up a few times. The rearrangement joins TRBV20-1 to TRBJ2-7; D possibly matches TRBD1 or TRBD2 (5 bases each). The CDR3 is made up of 10 amino acids. Trimming cost V 7 bases and J 3 bases, with 7 bases left between them. Germline V gives CDR1 DFQATT, CDR2 SNEGSKA (reference sequence). The CDR3 region is CSGGNYEQYF. CDR3 DNA: TGCAGTGGGGGGAACTACGAGCAGTACTTC.

The chain combines TRBV7-2 with TRBJ2-1; 10 nucleotides align to TRBD2. The germline V gene encodes CDR1 SGHTA and CDR2 FQGNSA. The CDR3 covers 14 residues. Trimming cost V 6 bases and J 8 bases; bases outside gene matches: 7. CDR3 region: CASRTGTSDDEQFF. The CDR3 DNA reads TGTGCCAGCAGGACCGGGACTAGCGACGATGAGCAGTTCTTC.

This chain uses TRBV19 with TRBJ2-2; 7 bases agree with TRBD1. CDR3 length equals 16 residues. The V and J ends lost 6 bases and 5 bases, in that order; junction bases with no gene match: 12. Germline V gives CDR1 LNHDA, CDR2 SQIVND (reference sequence). CDR3 nucleotide sequence: TGTGCCAGTAGATCCCCCAGACCACAGGGGACCGGGGAGCTGTTTTTT. As protein: CASRSPRPQGTGELFF.

The chain uses TRBV28 and TRBJ1-5; 7 positions agree with TRBD1. The CDR3 is made up of 17 amino acids. Losses at the gene ends were 4 bases for V and 0 bases for J; bases not matched to a gene: 9. Germline CDR1 is MDHEN and CDR2 is SYDVKM. The CDR3 sequence is CASSSPGGGGSNQPQHF. The CDR3 region has the DNA TGTGCCAGCAGTTCTCCAGGGGGAGGGGGTAGCAATCAGCCCCAGCATTTT.

J is TRBJ2-7 and V is TRBV4-3; 9 bases are shared with TRBD2. Germline V gene lookup returns CDR1 LGHNA and CDR2 YSLEER. The CDR3 is made up of 14 amino acids. V shed 1 base, J shed 6 bases, and the junction held 4 bases outside the gene matches. CDR3 coding DNA: TGCGCCAGCAGCCAAGCTAGCGGGGCAGGCGAGCAGTACTTC. This codes for CASSQASGAGEQYF.

This clone was found once. The rearrangement joins TRBV7-2 to TRBJ2-7, with 13 bases aligning to TRBD2. Germline V gene sequence: CDR1 SGHTA, CDR2 FQGNSA. V was clipped by 4 bases and J by 1 base; unmatched bases: 7. The CDR3 is 17 residues long. CDR3 nucleotides: TGTGCCAGCAGCTCCAGGACTAGCGGGAGTAGTTCCTACGAGCAGTACTTC. It encodes CASSSRTSGSSSYEQYF. The complete variable domain, with remaining parts taken from reference TRBV7-2 and TRBJ2-7, reads GAGVSQSPSNKVTEKGKDVELRCDPISGHTALYWYRQSLGQGLEFLIYFQGNSAPDKSGLPSDRFSAERTGGSVSTLTIQRTQQEDSAVYLCASSSRTSGSSSYEQYFGPGTRLTVT.

V usage is TRBV5-4 and J usage is TRBJ2-4; weak D call: TRBD1 (5 bases). The V and J ends lost 4 bases and 9 bases respectively, with 14 bases between them. The V gene's germline CDR1 is SGHNT and CDR2 YYREEE (reference sequence). The CDR3 is 13 amino acids. The CDR3 DNA is TGTGCCAGCAGCCATGACAGTTCGGGCATTCAGTACTTC. Protein product: CASSHDSSGIQYF.

The CDR3 sequence: CASSLAPRGRDEQFF. In DNA, the CDR3 is TGTGCCAGCAGCTTGGCTCCCCGGGGGAGAGATGAGCAGTTCTTC. V and J are TRBV7-9 and TRBJ2-1; the D gene is possibly TRBD2 (6 bases). V was clipped by 3 bases and J by 8 bases, with 17 bases between them. The germline V gene has CDR1 SEHNR and CDR2 FQNEAQ (reference sequence). The CDR3 is 15 residues long.

The chain uses TRBV6-5 and TRBJ2-5; tentatively, D is TRBD1 or TRBD2 (5 bases each). In germline, CDR1 is MNHEY, CDR2 SVGAGI. The CDR3 is 13 amino acids. The V gene lost 8 bases and the J gene lost 5 bases, with 15 bases spanning the gap. The CDR3: CASRGGGLETQYF. In DNA, the CDR3 is TGTGCCAGCCGGGGTGGGGGTTTGGAGACCCAGTACTTC.

The chain joins TRBV27 to TRBJ2-7, with D perhaps matching TRBD1 (5 bases). Deletions cut 3 bases from V and 5 bases from J, with 14 bases between. The CDR3 spans 14 residues. The V gene's germline CDR1 is MNHEY and CDR2 SMNVEV (reference sequence). The CDR3 sequence: CASSFSGQVNEQYF. The DNA for the CDR3 is TGTGCCAGCAGTTTTTCAGGGCAAGTCAACGAGCAGTACTTC.

This rearrangement joins TRBV2 to TRBJ1-1; the D gene is possibly TRBD1 (6 bases). The CDR3 loop spans 13 amino acids. Germline lookup yields CDR1 SNHLY and CDR2 FYNNEI. V lost 3 bases and J 9 bases, leaving 14 bases between the germline ends. This CDR3 reads CASSDPEQGKAFF. CDR3 DNA sequence: TGTGCCAGCAGTGACCCCGAACAGGGTAAAGCTTTCTTT.

This clone was observed a single time. The chain employs TRBV5-1 and TRBJ2-5; either TRBD1 or TRBD2 may fit D (6 bases each). Trimming took off 4 bases at V and 2 bases at J, with 12 bases between the two ends. The CDR3 covers 14 residues. In germline, CDR1 is SGHRS, CDR2 YFSETQ. The CDR3 DNA follows: TGCGCCAGCAGCGTTCAGGGGAGGCAAGAGACCCAGTACTTC. As protein: CASSVQGRQETQYF.

The V and J genes are TRBV29-1 and TRBJ2-2; D is ambiguous. The CDR3 runs to 13 residues. Trimming removed 3 bases at V and 7 bases at J, with 12 bases between. Germline values: CDR1 SQVTM, CDR2 ANQGSEA. The CDR3 reads CSVEAQAGGELFF. CDR3 coding DNA: TGCAGCGTTGAGGCTCAGGCCGGCGGGGAGCTGTTTTTT.

The chain links TRBV9 to TRBJ2-7; D may be TRBD1 (6 bases). Trimming left V 2 bases short and J 0 bases short, with 12 bases between. Per germline, CDR1 SGDLS and CDR2 YYNGEE. The CDR3 covers 15 residues. The CDR3 nucleotides read TGTGCCAGCAGCGTGGACAGTTCGAGCTCCTACGAGCAGTACTTC. Amino acid sequence: CASSVDSSSSYEQYF.

The chain couples TRBV4-2 to TRBJ1-4; 10 bases line up with TRBD1. The trim removed 6 bases at V and 7 bases at J, leaving 14 bases unmatched. This CDR3 region has 17 residues. Germline-derived CDR1 and CDR2 are LGHNA and YNFKEQ. The DNA for the CDR3 is TGTGCCAGCAGAGCCAGGGGGGGGACAGGGGAGATTGAAAAACTGTTTTTT. As protein: CASRARGGTGEIEKLFF.